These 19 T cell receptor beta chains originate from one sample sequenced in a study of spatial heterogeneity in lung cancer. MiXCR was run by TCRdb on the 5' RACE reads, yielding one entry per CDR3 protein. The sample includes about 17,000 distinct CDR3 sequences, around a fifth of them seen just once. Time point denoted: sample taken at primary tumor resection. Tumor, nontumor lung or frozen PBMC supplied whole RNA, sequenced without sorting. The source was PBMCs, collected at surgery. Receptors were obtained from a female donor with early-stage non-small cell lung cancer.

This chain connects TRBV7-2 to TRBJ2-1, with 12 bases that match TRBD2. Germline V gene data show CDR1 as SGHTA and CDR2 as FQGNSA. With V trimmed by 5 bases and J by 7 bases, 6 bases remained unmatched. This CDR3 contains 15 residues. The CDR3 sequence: CASSPTSGSLNEQFF. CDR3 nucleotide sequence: TGTGCCAGCAGCCCGACTAGCGGGAGTCTTAATGAGCAGTTCTTC.

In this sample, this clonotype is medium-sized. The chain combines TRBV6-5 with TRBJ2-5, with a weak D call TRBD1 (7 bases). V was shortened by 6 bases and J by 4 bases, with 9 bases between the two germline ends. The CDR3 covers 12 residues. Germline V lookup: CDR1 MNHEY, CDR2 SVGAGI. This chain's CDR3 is CASRRDRETQYF. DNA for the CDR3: TGTGCCAGCAGGCGGGACAGAGAGACCCAGTACTTC.

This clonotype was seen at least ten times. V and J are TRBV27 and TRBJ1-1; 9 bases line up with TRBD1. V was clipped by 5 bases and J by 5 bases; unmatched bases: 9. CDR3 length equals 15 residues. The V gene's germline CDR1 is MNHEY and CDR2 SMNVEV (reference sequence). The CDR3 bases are TGTGCCAGCAGTGACCATCCGACAGGGGGAACTGAAGCTTTCTTT. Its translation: CASSDHPTGGTEAFF.

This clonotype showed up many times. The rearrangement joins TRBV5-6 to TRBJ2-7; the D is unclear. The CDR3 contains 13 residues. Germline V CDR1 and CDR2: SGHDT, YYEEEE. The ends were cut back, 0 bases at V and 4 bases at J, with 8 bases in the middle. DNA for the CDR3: TGTGCCAGCAGCTTGGTACAGACATACGAGCAGTACTTC. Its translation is CASSLVQTYEQYF.

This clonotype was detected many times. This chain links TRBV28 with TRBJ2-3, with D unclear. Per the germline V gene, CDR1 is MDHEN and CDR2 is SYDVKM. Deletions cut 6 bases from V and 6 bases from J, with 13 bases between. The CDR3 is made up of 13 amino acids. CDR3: CASSWTVGDTQYF. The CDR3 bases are TGTGCCAGCAGCTGGACGGTAGGGGATACGCAGTATTTT.

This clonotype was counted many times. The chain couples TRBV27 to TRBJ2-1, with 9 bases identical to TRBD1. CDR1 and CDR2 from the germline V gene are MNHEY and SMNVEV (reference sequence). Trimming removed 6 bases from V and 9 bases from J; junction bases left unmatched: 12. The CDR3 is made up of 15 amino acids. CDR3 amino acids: CASSRDRVGWGEQFF. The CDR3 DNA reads TGTGCCAGCAGCCGGGACAGGGTAGGGTGGGGTGAGCAGTTCTTC.

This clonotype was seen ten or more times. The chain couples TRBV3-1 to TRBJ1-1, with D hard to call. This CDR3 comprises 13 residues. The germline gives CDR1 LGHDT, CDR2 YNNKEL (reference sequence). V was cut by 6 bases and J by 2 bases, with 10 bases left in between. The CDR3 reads CASSPKVNTEAFF. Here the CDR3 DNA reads TGTGCCAGCAGTCCTAAGGTAAACACTGAAGCTTTCTTT.

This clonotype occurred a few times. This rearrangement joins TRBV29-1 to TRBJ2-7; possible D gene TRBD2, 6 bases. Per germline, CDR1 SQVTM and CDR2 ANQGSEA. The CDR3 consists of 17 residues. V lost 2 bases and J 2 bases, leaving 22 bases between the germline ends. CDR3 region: CSVERYGLSGGTYEQYF. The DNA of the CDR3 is TGCAGCGTTGAACGATATGGCCTATCCGGAGGGACCTACGAGCAGTACTTC.

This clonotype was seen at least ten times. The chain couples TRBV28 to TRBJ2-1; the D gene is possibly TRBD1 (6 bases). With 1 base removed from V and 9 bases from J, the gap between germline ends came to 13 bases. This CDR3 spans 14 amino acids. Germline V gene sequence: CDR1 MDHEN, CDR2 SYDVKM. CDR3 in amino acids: CASSLFTGQGEQFF. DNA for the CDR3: TGTGCCAGCAGTTTATTCACAGGGCAGGGTGAGCAGTTCTTC.

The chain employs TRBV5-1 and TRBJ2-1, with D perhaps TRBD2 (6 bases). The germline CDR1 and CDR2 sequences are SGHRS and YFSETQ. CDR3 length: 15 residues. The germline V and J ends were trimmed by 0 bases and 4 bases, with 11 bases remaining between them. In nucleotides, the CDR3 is TGCGCCAGCAGCTTGGGCGGGGCCATTTACAATGAGCAGTTCTTC. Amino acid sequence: CASSLGGAIYNEQFF.

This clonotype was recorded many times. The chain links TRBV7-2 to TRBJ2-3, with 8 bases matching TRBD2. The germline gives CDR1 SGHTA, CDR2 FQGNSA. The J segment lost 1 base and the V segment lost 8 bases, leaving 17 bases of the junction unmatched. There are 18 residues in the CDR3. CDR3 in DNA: TGTGCCAGCGGCACCTTCCTTTCGGCGGGAGGTCGCACAGATACGCAGTATTTT. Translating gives CASGTFLSAGGRTDTQYF.

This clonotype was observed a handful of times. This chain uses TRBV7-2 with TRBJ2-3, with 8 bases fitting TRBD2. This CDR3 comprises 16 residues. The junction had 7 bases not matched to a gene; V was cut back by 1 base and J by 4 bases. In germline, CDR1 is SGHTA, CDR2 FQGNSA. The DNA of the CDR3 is TGTGCCAGCAGCTTAGGCAGCGGGAGAGGCCCAGATACGCAGTATTTT. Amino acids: CASSLGSGRGPDTQYF.

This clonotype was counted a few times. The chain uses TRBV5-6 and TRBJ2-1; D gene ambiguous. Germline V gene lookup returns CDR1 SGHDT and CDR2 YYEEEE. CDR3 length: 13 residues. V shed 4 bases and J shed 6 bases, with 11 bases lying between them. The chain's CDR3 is CASSPTPSNEQFF. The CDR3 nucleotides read TGTGCCAGCAGCCCGACACCAAGCAATGAGCAGTTCTTC.

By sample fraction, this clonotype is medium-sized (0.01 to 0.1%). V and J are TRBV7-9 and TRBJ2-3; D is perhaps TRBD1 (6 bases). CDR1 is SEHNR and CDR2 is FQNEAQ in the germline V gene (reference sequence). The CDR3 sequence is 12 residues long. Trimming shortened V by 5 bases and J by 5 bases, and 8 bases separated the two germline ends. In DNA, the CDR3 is TGTGCCAGCAGCCCACAGGGAGATACGCAGTATTTT. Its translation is CASSPQGDTQYF.

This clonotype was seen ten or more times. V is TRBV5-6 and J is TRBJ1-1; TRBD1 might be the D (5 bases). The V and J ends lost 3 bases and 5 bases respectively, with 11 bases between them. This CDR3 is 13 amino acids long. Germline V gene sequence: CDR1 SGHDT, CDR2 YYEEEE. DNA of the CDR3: TGTGCCAGCAGCTCCCGGGACTCAACTGAAGCTTTCTTT. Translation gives CASSSRDSTEAFF.

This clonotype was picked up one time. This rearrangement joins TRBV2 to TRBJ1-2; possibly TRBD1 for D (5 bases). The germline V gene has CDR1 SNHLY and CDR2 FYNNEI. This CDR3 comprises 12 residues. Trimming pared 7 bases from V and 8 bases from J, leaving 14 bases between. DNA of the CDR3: TGTGCCAGCACGGACCGGAGGGACGGCTACACCTTC. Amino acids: CASTDRRDGYTF.

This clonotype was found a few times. The CDR3 coding sequence is TGTGCCAGTAGTGCTGATAGTGGCTACACCTTC. This translates into CASSADSGYTF. This chain links TRBV19 with TRBJ1-2; D gene uncertain. CDR1 is LNHDA, CDR2 SQIVND, per germline (reference sequence). This CDR3 comprises 11 residues. Between the trimmed V and J ends, which lost 5 bases and 7 bases, there was a span of 8 bases.

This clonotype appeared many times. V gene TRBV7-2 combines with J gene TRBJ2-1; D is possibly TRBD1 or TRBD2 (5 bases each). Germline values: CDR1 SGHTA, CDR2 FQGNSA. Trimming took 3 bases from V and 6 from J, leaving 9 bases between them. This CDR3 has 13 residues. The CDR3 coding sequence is TGTGCCAGCAGCTTTCTGGGACCCAATGAGCAGTTCTTC. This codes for CASSFLGPNEQFF.

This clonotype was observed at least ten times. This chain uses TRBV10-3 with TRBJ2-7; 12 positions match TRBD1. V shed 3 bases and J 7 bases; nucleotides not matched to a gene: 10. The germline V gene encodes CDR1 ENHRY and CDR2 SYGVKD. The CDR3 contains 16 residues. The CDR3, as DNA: TGTGCCATCAGTGACCCGGGACAGGGGGCTGGGTATGAGCAGTACTTC. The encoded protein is CAISDPGQGAGYEQYF.